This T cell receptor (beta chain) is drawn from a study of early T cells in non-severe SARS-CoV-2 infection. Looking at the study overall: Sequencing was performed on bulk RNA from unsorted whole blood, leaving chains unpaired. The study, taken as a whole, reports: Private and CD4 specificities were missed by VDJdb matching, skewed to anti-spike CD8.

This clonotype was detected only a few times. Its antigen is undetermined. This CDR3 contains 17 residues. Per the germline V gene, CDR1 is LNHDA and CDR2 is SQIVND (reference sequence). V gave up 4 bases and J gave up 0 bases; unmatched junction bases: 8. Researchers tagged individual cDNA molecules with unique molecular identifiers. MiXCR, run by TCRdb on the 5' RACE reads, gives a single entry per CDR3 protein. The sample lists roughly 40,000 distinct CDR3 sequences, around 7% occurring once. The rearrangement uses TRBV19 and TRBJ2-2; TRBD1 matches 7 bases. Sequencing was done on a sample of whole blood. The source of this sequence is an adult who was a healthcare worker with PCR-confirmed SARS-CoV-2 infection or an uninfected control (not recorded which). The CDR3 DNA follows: TGTGCCAGTAGTACCCACGCCGGGACAGCGAACACCGGGGAGCTGTTTTTT. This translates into CASSTHAGTANTGELFF.